A single sample is the source of the 27 T cell receptor beta chains below, sequenced in a study of blood T cell repertoires in COVID-19. Only in-frame clones appear in the TCRdb table, and some are missing; sequencing was by immunoSEQ multiplex PCR. The sample yields some 250,000 clones, under 90% seen once. The sample was peripheral blood. The receptors here all came from a man aged 55 to 70 with acute or convalescent COVID-19.

This clone was recorded a few times. V and J are TRBV3-1 (or the pseudogene TRBV3-2) and TRBJ1-2, with D possibly matching TRBD1 (5 bases). The V end was cut by 5 bases, the J end by 1 base, with 17 bases between. The CDR3 contains 16 residues. Germline V lookup: CDR1 LGHDT, CDR2 YNNKEL (reference sequence). CDR3 amino acids: CASSLAGIQLNYGYTF. The CDR3, as DNA: TGTGCCAGCAGCTTAGCAGGGATTCAACTTAACTATGGCTACACCTTC.

V is TRBV4-2 and J is TRBJ1-5; TRBD1 matches 8 bases. The CDR3 sequence is 16 residues long. From germline, CDR1 is LGHNA and CDR2 YNFKEQ. J gave up 7 bases and V 2 bases, and 10 bases lay outside the gene matches. DNA of the CDR3: TGTGCCAGCAGCCAAACCGACAGGGGAGCGGAGCAGCCCCAGCATTTT. It encodes CASSQTDRGAEQPQHF.

The chain carries TRBV7-3 and TRBJ2-1; 10 bases agree with TRBD2. Trimming took 2 bases from V and 4 from J; bases not matched to a gene: 2. This CDR3 region has 15 residues. Per germline, CDR1 SGHTA and CDR2 FQGTGA. The CDR3, as DNA: TGTGCCAGCAGCTTACGGACTAGCGGTTACAATGAGCAGTTCTTC. Its translation: CASSLRTSGYNEQFF.

The chain joins TRBV3-1 (or the pseudogene TRBV3-2) to TRBJ2-3; D unclear. The V gene lost 5 bases and the J gene lost 1 base, with 7 bases spanning the gap. Germline V gene data show CDR1 as LGHDT and CDR2 as YNNKEL (reference sequence). The CDR3 extends over 13 amino acids. The chain's CDR3 is CASSVQGTDTQYF. DNA for the CDR3: TGTGCCAGCAGCGTGCAGGGCACAGATACGCAGTATTTT.

The chain links TRBV6-5 to TRBJ2-2; D not certain. This CDR3 is 13 amino acids long. V dropped 6 bases and J dropped 2 bases, with 7 bases sitting between them. CDR1 and CDR2 from the germline V gene are MNHEY and SVGAGI. CDR3 nucleotides: TGTGCCAGCAGGGGCAGTAACACCGGGGAGCTGTTTTTT. Translated: CASRGSNTGELFF.

This chain links TRBV13 with TRBJ2-7, with TRBD1 matching over 9 bases. The length of the CDR3 is 14 residues. CDR1 and CDR2 from the germline V gene are PRHDT and FYEKMQ (reference sequence). The trim removed 6 bases at V and 4 bases at J, leaving 7 bases unmatched. The CDR3 DNA reads TGTGCCAGCAGTTCGTACAGGGGGCGGTACGAGCAGTACTTC. Protein sequence: CASSSYRGRYEQYF.

The chain is built from TRBV29-1 and TRBJ2-5, with TRBD2 identical over 9 bases. V shed 4 bases and J 5 bases; nucleotides not matched to a gene: 5. In germline, CDR1 is SQVTM, CDR2 ANQGSEA. This CDR3 spans 13 amino acids. CDR3 bases: TGCAGCGTTGGACTAGCGGCTCGGGAGACCCAGTACTTC. Protein sequence: CSVGLAARETQYF.

Note on this clone: This same CDR3 is encoded by further DNA sequences in the sample. This sequence joins TRBV3-1 (or the pseudogene TRBV3-2) and TRBJ1-1, with 10 bases fitting TRBD1. V shed 2 bases and J 5 bases; nucleotides not matched to a gene: 5. CDR1 LGHDT and CDR2 YNNKEL come from the germline V gene (reference sequence). This CDR3 spans 15 amino acids. The CDR3 loop reads CASSQPGQGRTEAFF. The CDR3 DNA follows: TGTGCCAGCAGCCAACCGGGACAGGGGAGGACTGAAGCTTTCTTT.

The gene calls are TRBV18 and TRBJ1-1; the D is unclear. Germline lookup yields CDR1 KGHSH and CDR2 LQKENI. Trimming shortened V by 2 bases and J by 0 bases, and 10 bases separated the two germline ends. The CDR3 extends over 15 amino acids. The CDR3 bases are TGTGCCAGCTCACCAATGGAAGACATGAACACTGAAGCTTTCTTT. Translated, it gives CASSPMEDMNTEAFF. The variable domain in full, with the rest retrieved from reference TRBV18 and TRBJ1-1, is NAGVMQNPRHLVRRRGQEARLRCSPMKGHSHVYWYRQLPEEGLKFMVYLQKENIIDESGMPKERFSAEFPKEGPSILRIQQVVRGDSAAYFCASSPMEDMNTEAFFGQGTRLTVV.

The chain joins TRBV3-1 (or the pseudogene TRBV3-2) to TRBJ2-2; 7 nucleotides agree with TRBD1. The CDR3 extends over 15 amino acids. V was clipped by 6 bases and J by 2 bases; unmatched bases: 6. CDR1 and CDR2 from the germline V gene are LGHDT and YNNKEL (reference sequence). CDR3 bases: TGTGCCAGCAGACAGGGGACAGCAAACACCGGGGAGCTGTTTTTT. It encodes CASRQGTANTGELFF.

The chain combines TRBV18 with TRBJ2-5; D remains ambiguous. The length of the CDR3 is 12 residues. V dropped 6 bases and J dropped 5 bases, with 10 bases sitting between them. CDR1 is KGHSH, CDR2 LQKENI, per germline. The chain's CDR3 is CASSPVLETQYF. CDR3 coding DNA: TGTGCCAGCTCCCCGGTTCTGGAGACCCAGTACTTC.

J is TRBJ2-1 and V is TRBV10-3, with 8 positions matching TRBD2. V lost 10 bases and J lost 5; bases outside the gene matches: 10. Germline V gene data show CDR1 as ENHRY and CDR2 as SYGVKD. The CDR3 totals 14 residues. CDR3 region: CATGTSGAHNEQFF. The CDR3 coding sequence is TGTGCCACGGGTACTAGCGGAGCTCACAATGAGCAGTTCTTC.

The chain uses TRBV27 and TRBJ2-1; 9 bases are a match to TRBD2. CDR3 length: 15 amino acids. Germline-derived CDR1 and CDR2 are MNHEY and SMNVEV (reference sequence). V shed 2 bases, J shed 10 bases, and the junction held 9 bases outside the gene matches. Here the CDR3 reads CASSLRGRAVGEQFF. CDR3 in DNA: TGTGCCAGCAGTTTACGCGGGAGGGCGGTTGGGGAGCAGTTCTTC.

The chain is built from TRBV6-6 and TRBJ2-7; D is possibly TRBD2 (5 bases). The CDR3 runs 15 residues. Germline-derived CDR1 and CDR2 are MNHNY and SVGAGI (reference sequence). V lost 5 bases to trimming and J lost 7 bases, with 21 bases between them. The CDR3 is CASSTSGPAVEEQYF. For the CDR3, the DNA is TGTGCCAGCAGTACCTCCGGGCCAGCGGTCGAGGAGCAGTACTTC.

V is TRBV10-3 and J is TRBJ2-4; weak D call: TRBD1 (5 bases). The CDR3 has 14 residues. Germline CDR1 is ENHRY and CDR2 is SYGVKD. Trimming cost V 3 bases and J 2 bases, with 8 bases left between them. The CDR3 DNA reads TGTGCCATCAGTGACAGGGTCCCCAAAAACATTCAGTACTTC. Amino acid sequence: CAISDRVPKNIQYF.

The rearrangement uses TRBV7-8 and TRBJ1-3; TRBD1 matches 8 bases. The CDR3 sequence is 15 residues long. Germline lookup yields CDR1 SGHVS and CDR2 FQNEAQ. V gave up 2 bases and J gave up 4 bases; unmatched junction bases: 4. The CDR3 spells CASSLSRTGGNTIYF. CDR3 DNA sequence: TGTGCCAGCAGCTTATCTCGGACAGGGGGAAACACCATATATTTT.

The gene calls are TRBV6-2 or TRBV6-3 and TRBJ2-7; D remains ambiguous. This CDR3 has 12 residues. V lost 4 bases, J lost 1 base, and 5 bases lay in between. The germline CDR1 and CDR2 sequences are MNHEY and SVGEGT. The CDR3 reads CASSSQSYEQYF. Here the CDR3 DNA reads TGTGCCAGCAGTTCCCAGTCCTACGAGCAGTACTTC.

This rearrangement joins TRBV10-3 to TRBJ1-3; weak D call: TRBD1 (6 bases). Trimming cost V 5 bases and J 8 bases, with 13 bases left between them. The CDR3 loop spans 13 amino acids. Germline CDR1 reads ENHRY; CDR2 reads SYGVKD. CDR3 DNA: TGTGCCATCAGTCGGGACACTTGGGACACCATATATTTT. Protein: CAISRDTWDTIYF.

V gene TRBV7-3 combines with J gene TRBJ2-2; TRBD2 agrees at 10 bases. There are 15 residues in the CDR3. V shed 4 bases, J shed 4 bases, and the junction held 3 bases outside the gene matches. Germline CDR1 SGHTA, CDR2 FQGTGA. The CDR3 DNA is TGTGCCAGCAGCTCCAGCGGGGGGGCCACCGGGGAGCTGTTTTTT. It translates to CASSSSGGATGELFF.

V is TRBV5-1 and J is TRBJ2-3, with TRBD2 as a possible D gene (5 bases). Trimming took 4 bases from V and 0 from J, leaving 18 bases between them. The CDR3 has 17 amino acids. CDR1 and CDR2 (germline): SGHRS, YFSETQ. CDR3 in DNA: TGCGCCAGCAGCCTGGGATCTTCGCGGGTGAGCACAGATACGCAGTATTTT. Translated: CASSLGSSRVSTDTQYF.

The CDR3 sequence: CASSSRTGRTEAFF. The CDR3 bases are TGTGCCAGCAGCTCGCGGACAGGGCGGACTGAAGCTTTCTTT. The V gene is TRBV7-9, the J gene TRBJ1-1; 8 nucleotides line up with TRBD1. V lost 4 bases to trimming and J lost 5 bases; unmatched junction nucleotides: 6. The CDR3 spans 14 residues. The germline V gene encodes CDR1 SEHNR and CDR2 FQNEAQ (reference sequence).

The V gene is TRBV13, the J gene TRBJ2-5; 11 nucleotides line up with TRBD1. The V gene end was trimmed by 4 bases and the J gene end by 7 bases; junction bases not matched to a gene: 11. The CDR3 loop spans 16 amino acids. The germline V gene has CDR1 PRHDT and CDR2 FYEKMQ (reference sequence). The DNA for the CDR3 is TGTGCCAGCAGCTCCCCTCCGGGACAGGGGGATGTGACCCAGTACTTC. Translation gives CASSSPPGQGDVTQYF.

The J gene is TRBJ2-3, the V gene TRBV7-8; TRBD1 might be the D (5 bases). Germline CDR1 is SGHVS and CDR2 is FQNEAQ. CDR3 length: 15 residues. V was cut by 2 bases and J by 4 bases, with 13 bases left in between. CDR3: CASSLRVRVADTQYF. CDR3 DNA: TGTGCCAGCAGCTTAAGGGTCAGGGTGGCAGATACGCAGTATTTT.

The rearrangement joins TRBV28 to TRBJ2-2, with 7 nucleotides matching TRBD2. The CDR3 length is 16 residues. V trimming: 6 bases; J trimming: 6 bases; junction bases outside the gene matches: 13. Germline loops: CDR1 MDHEN, CDR2 SYDVKM. The CDR3 DNA sequence: TGTGCCAGCAGGGGAGGGACTAACCCCTATCCCGGGGAGCTGTTTTTT. Encoded protein: CASRGGTNPYPGELFF.

This clone was counted once. CDR3 in amino acids: CASSPAGAGSGNTIYF. CDR3 coding DNA: TGTGCCAGCAGCCCCGCGGGAGCTGGCTCTGGAAACACCATATATTTT. V gene TRBV7-8 combines with J gene TRBJ1-3; no definite D call. Between the trimmed V and J ends, which lost 5 bases and 0 bases, there was a span of 14 bases. Germline V gene lookup returns CDR1 SGHVS and CDR2 FQNEAQ. CDR3 size: 16 residues.

The gene calls are TRBV5-1 and TRBJ2-7; 10 bases align to TRBD2. The V gene's germline CDR1 is SGHRS and CDR2 YFSETQ. Trimming at V came to 1 base and at J to 0 bases, leaving 13 bases not matched to a gene. The CDR3 runs 19 residues. The CDR3 DNA is TGCGCCAGCAGCTTGAATCGGCTAGCGGGAGCCTCCCCCTCCTACGAGCAGTACTTC. Translated: CASSLNRLAGASPSYEQYF.

The gene calls are TRBV19 and TRBJ1-4; TRBD1 is a possible D gene (5 bases). Germline CDR1 reads LNHDA; CDR2 reads SQIVND (reference sequence). There are 17 residues in the CDR3. Trimming pared 4 bases from V and 3 bases from J, leaving 18 bases between. CDR3 in amino acids: CASSTSGFAVANEKLFF. DNA for the CDR3: TGTGCCAGTAGTACCTCAGGGTTTGCAGTCGCTAATGAAAAACTGTTTTTT.